This T cell receptor (beta chain) was documented in a study of CD8 T cells in ankylosing spondylitis. A single record per CDR3 protein comes from TCRdb applying MiXCR to the 5' RACE reads. Here the sample spans 150,000 to 200,000 distinct CDR3 sequences, about 9.9% being singletons. The CDR3 loop spans 15 amino acids. With 1 base removed from V and 5 bases from J, the gap between germline ends came to 12 bases. From germline, CDR1 is SGHRS and CDR2 YFSETQ. This clonotype was picked up many times. The sequence came from a male donor with ankylosing spondylitis or in good health (not recorded which). This chain connects TRBV5-1 to TRBJ2-2, with D perhaps matching TRBD2 (5 bases). The sample consisted of blood, either unsorted or a sorted T cell fraction (not recorded which). The CDR3 loop is CASSLSLAGTGELFF. The DNA of the CDR3 is TGCGCCAGCAGCTTGTCGCTAGCCGGGACCGGGGAGCTGTTTTTT.